The entry below describes one T cell receptor beta chain. The ends were cut back, 5 bases at V and 1 base at J, with 8 bases in the middle. CDR1 KGHSH and CDR2 LQKENI come from the germline V gene. CDR3 length: 13 residues. The data derive from a study of blood T cell repertoires in COVID-19. Generated by immunoSEQ multiplex PCR, the TCRdb table keeps only in-frame clones and is missing some. The sample records 35,000 to 45,000 clones, 86% being singletons. The rearrangement uses TRBV18 and TRBJ2-5; D is perhaps TRBD2 (5 bases). The sequence came from a man aged 35-49 years with active COVID-19. Sequenced material: peripheral blood. This CDR3 is CASSGEFQETQYF. CDR3 sequence (DNA): TGTGCCAGCTCAGGGGAGTTCCAAGAGACCCAGTACTTC.